The 11 T cell receptor beta chains listed next were all sequenced from one sample in a study of cytomegalovirus exposure and HLA in healthy donors. The primer mix had 60 Vbeta and 13 Jbeta primers. Measured with immunoSEQ multiplex PCR; TCRdb has only the in-frame clones, and not every one. The data hold tens of thousands of clones, with around 73% observed a single time. The sequencing input was PBMCs. The receptors were sampled from a middle-aged woman in good health and CMV-seropositive.

This rearrangement joins TRBV11-3 to TRBJ2-1; 9 bases are a match to TRBD1. Trimming at V came to 6 bases and at J to 7 bases, leaving 13 bases not matched to a gene. The V gene's germline CDR1 is SGHNT and CDR2 YENEEA. CDR3 size: 16 residues. CDR3 in DNA: TGTGCCAGCAGTTCGGGAACAGGGGGCCGACGGAATGAGCAGTTCTTC. This codes for CASSSGTGGRRNEQFF.

The chain has TRBV28 and TRBJ1-2; D gene uncertain. The CDR3 totals 11 residues. In germline, CDR1 is MDHEN, CDR2 SYDVKM. V was cut by 6 bases and J by 9 bases, with 11 bases left in between. CDR3 bases: TGTGCCAGCAGCCGGGTCGGTAGCTACACCTTC. It yields the protein CASSRVGSYTF.

The chain recombines TRBV27 with TRBJ2-7; D possibly corresponds to TRBD1 (6 bases). CDR3 length: 15 amino acids. The germline V and J ends were trimmed by 6 bases and 1 base, with 16 bases remaining between them. Germline-derived CDR1 and CDR2 are MNHEY and SMNVEV (reference sequence). The DNA for the CDR3 is TGTGCCAGCAGCCCCGAGAGGGGGTCGTCCTACGAGCAGTACTTC. As protein: CASSPERGSSYEQYF.

The genes are TRBV15 and TRBJ2-2; D is possibly TRBD2 (6 bases). Trimming shortened V by 5 bases and J by 2 bases, and 15 bases separated the two germline ends. The CDR3 loop spans 16 amino acids. Per the germline V gene, CDR1 is LNHNV and CDR2 is YYDKDF (reference sequence). This CDR3 is CATSDTSRVNTGELFF. CDR3 nucleotide sequence: TGTGCCACCAGCGATACTAGCCGAGTTAACACCGGGGAGCTGTTTTTT.

CDR3 DNA sequence: TGTGCCACCAGCCAGGGAACATCCTACAATGAGCAGTTCTTC. It translates to CATSQGTSYNEQFF. The chain combines TRBV19 with TRBJ2-1, with TRBD1 as a possible D gene (5 bases). This CDR3 contains 14 residues. In germline, CDR1 is LNHDA, CDR2 SQIVND (reference sequence). Deletions cut 10 bases from V and 1 base from J, with 14 bases between.

CDR3 in DNA: TGTGCCAGCAGTTTCGTCGACAGGGTAGGCGAGCAGTACTTC. It is translated as CASSFVDRVGEQYF. The chain carries TRBV7-9 and TRBJ2-7, with 7 bases aligning to TRBD1. J lost 6 bases, V lost 6 bases, and 11 bases had no gene match. CDR1 is SEHNR, CDR2 FQNEAQ, per germline (reference sequence). The CDR3 sequence is 14 residues long.

The rearrangement joins TRBV28 to TRBJ1-5; tentative D call: TRBD1 (5 bases). CDR1 is MDHEN, CDR2 SYDVKM, per germline. This CDR3 is 13 amino acids long. V gave up 7 bases and J gave up 4 bases, with 11 bases separating them. This CDR3 is CASKTGGNQPQHF. The CDR3 nucleotides read TGTGCCAGCAAGACCGGGGGGAATCAGCCCCAGCATTTT.

V usage is TRBV2 and J usage is TRBJ2-6; 11 nucleotides line up with TRBD2. Germline V gene data show CDR1 as SNHLY and CDR2 as FYNNEI. The V gene end was trimmed by 6 bases and the J gene end by 2 bases; junction bases not matched to a gene: 6. The CDR3 is 17 residues long. As DNA, the CDR3 is TGTGCCAGCAGACTTAGCGGGGGGGCCACTGGGGCCAACGTCCTGACTTTC. Its protein product is CASRLSGGATGANVLTF.

This chain links TRBV7-8 with TRBJ2-7; D is perhaps TRBD2 (5 bases). Trimming removed 5 bases from V and 0 bases from J, with 17 bases in between. The CDR3 is 16 amino acids. Germline V lookup: CDR1 SGHVS, CDR2 FQNEAQ. CDR3 sequence reads: CASSPSLDSRSYEQYF. The CDR3 coding sequence is TGTGCCAGCAGCCCCTCCTTGGACTCCCGCTCCTACGAGCAGTACTTC.

The V and J genes are TRBV18 and TRBJ1-2; 9 positions agree with TRBD1. V dropped 7 bases and J dropped 6; count of bases not matched to a gene: 9. Per the germline V gene, CDR1 is KGHSH and CDR2 is LQKENI. There are 14 residues in the CDR3. The CDR3 bases are TGTGCCAGCTACCAGGACAGGGGATACCATGGCTACACCTTC. Protein sequence: CASYQDRGYHGYTF.

The chain uses TRBV4-1 and TRBJ1-5, with D perhaps TRBD1 (5 bases). CDR1 is MGHRA, CDR2 YSYEKL, per germline. CDR3 length: 15 amino acids. The V gene lost 0 bases and the J gene lost 4 bases, with 10 bases spanning the gap. DNA for the CDR3: TGCGCCAGCAGCCAAGATTACGGGGGGAATCAGCCCCAGCATTTT. This translates into CASSQDYGGNQPQHF.